This T cell receptor (beta chain) comes out of a study of blood T cell repertoires in COVID-19. Across the whole study: Samples of COVID-19 (acute and convalescent) were obtained from the United States, Italy and Spain. Nucleic acid was either cDNA or gDNA, and it came from T cells, B-cell-depleted T cells, or PBMCs.

Seattle's cohort entered during active infection and was followed longitudinally. In the original processing: Using reference gene primer amplification, nucleated cell counts were estimated. Libraries were prepared by immunoSEQ multiplex PCR; TCRdb keeps only in-frame clonotypes and omits some of them. The V and J calls and clone size are taken from that table; D and trimming were inferred from the DNA. The data contain 150,000 or so clones, approximately 85% of them singletons. V was clipped by 2 bases and J by 2 bases, with 10 bases between them. CDR3 length: 14 residues. Per germline, CDR1 SGHDN and CDR2 FVKESK.

The V call is TRBV14, the J call TRBJ2-7, with a weak D call TRBD1 (5 bases). This receptor was identified in a man in his 60s with COVID-19, enrolled during active disease. The sequenced sample was peripheral blood. The CDR3 DNA reads TGTGCCAGCAGCCAAATGTCAGGGACCTACGAGCAGTACTTC. Residues: CASSQMSGTYEQYF.